These 27 T cell receptor beta chains share one sample of origin, sequenced in a study of regulatory T cells in long-lasting Graves disease. Time point noted: persistent/refractory GD, antithyroid drugs over 5 years with positive TRAb. There was RNA extracted from PBMCs, and the TCR library was made from it. Relying on iRepertoire HTBI primers and Arm-PCR of CDR3 regions, the team built TCR beta libraries. Via MiXCR, TCRdb re-called the multiplex PCR reads, giving one row per CDR3 protein. In the table there are some 440,000 distinct CDR3 sequences, around 21% of which are singletons. This material consisted of peripheral blood mononuclear cells (PBMCs), taken when the disease was refractory, from a patient treated with antithyroid drugs. These receptor sequences come from a female donor with Graves disease.

The chain employs TRBV20-1 and TRBJ2-7, with TRBD2 matching over 7 bases. J lost 5 bases, V lost 3 bases, and 10 bases had no gene match. Germline CDR1 is DFQATT and CDR2 is SNEGSKA (reference sequence). The CDR3 is 14 amino acids. The DNA of the CDR3 is TGCAGTGCTAGTCCTCCCGGGACTACTAACGAGCAGTACTTC. Its protein is CSASPPGTTNEQYF.

The chain is built from TRBV6-2 or TRBV6-3 and TRBJ2-4; D possibly corresponds to TRBD1 (6 bases). Looked up from germline, CDR1 is MNHEY and CDR2 is SVGEGT. The CDR3 covers 16 residues. V shed 4 bases and J shed 0 bases, with 13 bases lying between them. CDR3 bases: TGTGCCAGCAGTTTAAGACAGGCCCTAGCCAAAAACATTCAGTACTTC. Translated: CASSLRQALAKNIQYF.

This clonotype was recorded a few times. This chain links TRBV2 with TRBJ1-2, with D unresolved. The CDR3 length is 12 residues. V gave up 5 bases and J gave up 8 bases, with 12 bases separating them. The germline gives CDR1 SNHLY, CDR2 FYNNEI. CDR3 residues: CASSPGSWGYTF. In nucleotides, the CDR3 is TGTGCCAGCAGTCCGGGATCATGGGGCTACACCTTC.

Many counts were recorded for this clonotype. V gene TRBV6-1 combines with J gene TRBJ1-2; D is perhaps TRBD1 (6 bases). CDR3 length: 15 amino acids. CDR1 and CDR2 from the germline V gene are MNHNS and SASEGT. Trimming stripped 0 bases from V and 5 bases from J, with 13 bases between. The CDR3 DNA reads TGTGCCAGCAGTGAAGCAGGGGGGCGCGGATATGGCTACACCTTC. Its translation is CASSEAGGRGYGYTF.

This sequence joins TRBV10-3 and TRBJ2-5, with TRBD2 matching over 11 bases. The V gene's germline CDR1 is ENHRY and CDR2 SYGVKD. Trimming at V came to 6 bases and at J to 5 bases, leaving 5 bases not matched to a gene. The CDR3 spans 14 residues. The CDR3 nucleotides are TGTGCCATCAGCCCACTAGCGGGAGACGAGACCCAGTACTTC. This sequence encodes CAISPLAGDETQYF.

This clonotype was observed a handful of times. CDR3 coding DNA: TGTGCCAGCAGTTTTGAGGGGGGAATCAACCAGCCCCAGCATTTT. As protein: CASSFEGGINQPQHF. This rearrangement joins TRBV28 to TRBJ1-5; the D gene is possibly TRBD1 (6 bases). With 3 bases removed from V and 7 bases from J, the gap between germline ends came to 16 bases. Germline CDR1 is MDHEN and CDR2 is SYDVKM. The CDR3 has 15 residues.

This clonotype came up once. This rearrangement joins TRBV4-1 to TRBJ1-4; 8 nucleotides line up with TRBD1. The CDR3 has 17 amino acids. V trimming: 4 bases; J trimming: 4 bases; junction bases outside the gene matches: 11. The V gene's germline CDR1 is MGHRA and CDR2 YSYEKL. The CDR3 bases are TGCGCCAGCAGCCCAGCCTCGACAGGGGTGGGTAATGAAAAACTGTTTTTT. Its translation: CASSPASTGVGNEKLFF.

This clonotype has a count of ten or more. The V gene is TRBV29-1, the J gene TRBJ1-1; D gene ambiguous. The ends were cut back, 4 bases at V and 4 bases at J, with 13 bases in the middle. Germline values: CDR1 SQVTM, CDR2 ANQGSEA. The CDR3 runs to 13 residues. The CDR3 is CSVVEGSGTEAFF. The CDR3 coding sequence is TGCAGCGTTGTGGAAGGGTCGGGCACTGAAGCTTTCTTT. Full variable domain (outside the CDR3, taken from reference TRBV29-1 and TRBJ1-1): SAVISQKPSRDICQRGTSLTIQCQVDSQVTMMFWYRQQPGQSLTLIATANQGSEATYESGFVIDKFPISRPNLTFSTLTVSNMSPEDSSIYLCSVVEGSGTEAFFGQGTRLTVV.

CDR3 in DNA: TGTGCCAGCAGTGAAGAGCTACAGAAGAACACTGAAGCTTTCTTT. Its protein is CASSEELQKNTEAFF. The chain combines TRBV6-1 with TRBJ1-1; D gene uncertain. Germline CDR1 reads MNHNS; CDR2 reads SASEGT. This CDR3 is 15 amino acids long. V lost 1 base and J 1 base, leaving 10 bases between the germline ends.

This clonotype was detected only a few times. The genes are TRBV28 and TRBJ2-1; a possible D gene is TRBD1 (5 bases). The CDR3 spans 15 residues. Germline V lookup: CDR1 MDHEN, CDR2 SYDVKM. V lost 2 bases and J lost 5, with 13 bases in between. The CDR3 region has the DNA TGTGCCAGCAGTTTAGGCCAGGGTTGGGACAATGAGCAGTTCTTC. Translation gives CASSLGQGWDNEQFF.

There are many counts of this clonotype. The chain is built from TRBV6-4 and TRBJ1-1, with D hard to call. Trimming took 5 bases from V and 4 from J, leaving 17 bases between them. The germline CDR1 and CDR2 sequences are MRHNA and SNTAGT. CDR3 length: 15 residues. This chain's CDR3 is CASSSRMSVGTEAFF. In DNA, the CDR3 is TGTGCCAGCAGTTCTAGGATGTCGGTAGGCACTGAAGCTTTCTTT.

A remark on this clonotype: A read error is possible here, since a much larger clone lies one base away. The chain links TRBV6-1 to TRBJ2-7, with D possibly being TRBD1 (5 bases). Germline CDR1 reads MNHNS; CDR2 reads SASEGT. The CDR3 spans 12 residues. Trimming pared 8 bases from V and 4 bases from J, leaving 12 bases between. The CDR3 region has the DNA TGTGCCAGCGGTGCCTCAGGGTACGAGCAGTACTTC. Protein sequence: CASGASGYEQYF.

This clonotype occurred a few times. The J gene is TRBJ2-7, the V gene TRBV6-5; tentatively, D is TRBD1 (6 bases). Between the trimmed V and J ends, which lost 2 bases and 3 bases, there was a span of 11 bases. The CDR3 runs to 14 residues. Per the germline V gene, CDR1 is MNHEY and CDR2 is SVGAGI. The CDR3 DNA reads TGTGCCAGCAGTTACCGTGTAGGGGGCTACGAGCAGTACTTC. Protein product: CASSYRVGGYEQYF.

The chain carries TRBV7-3 and TRBJ2-5; 7 nucleotides line up with TRBD1. There are 20 residues in the CDR3. Germline CDR1 and CDR2: SGHTA and FQGTGA. The J segment lost 4 bases and the V segment lost 3 bases, leaving 23 bases of the junction unmatched. The CDR3 region is CASSLGFTGDRGARRETQYF. The CDR3 DNA is TGTGCCAGCAGCTTGGGCTTCACAGGGGACCGAGGGGCCCGAAGAGAGACCCAGTACTTC.

This clonotype was observed at least ten times. The J gene is TRBJ2-5, the V gene TRBV6-5, with D possibly being TRBD1 (6 bases). The CDR3 sequence is 16 residues long. The V gene lost 2 bases and the J gene lost 1 base, with 14 bases spanning the gap. Germline V gene sequence: CDR1 MNHEY, CDR2 SVGAGI. CDR3 coding DNA: TGTGCCAGCAGTTACCCCGGTGCGACAGGCCAAGAGACCCAGTACTTC. This codes for CASSYPGATGQETQYF.

This clonotype has just a few counts. CDR3 bases: TGTGCCAGCAGTGCTCAAGGTGGCGCCGACTATGGCTACACCTTC. Translating gives CASSAQGGADYGYTF. This chain joins TRBV27 and TRBJ1-2; D gene uncertain. The CDR3 spans 15 residues. Trimming removed 5 bases at V and 3 bases at J, with 16 bases between. The V gene's germline CDR1 is MNHEY and CDR2 SMNVEV (reference sequence).

The V call is TRBV20-1, the J call TRBJ2-5; TRBD2 matches at 11 bases. This CDR3 is 15 amino acids long. With 5 bases clipped from V and 4 bases from J, the junction kept 9 bases outside the gene matches. Germline-derived CDR1 and CDR2 are DFQATT and SNEGSKA (reference sequence). CDR3 in amino acids: CSARRLAGISETQYF. In DNA, the CDR3 is TGCAGTGCTCGAAGACTAGCGGGAATTTCAGAGACCCAGTACTTC.

Ten or more counts support this clonotype. The rearrangement uses TRBV6-9 and TRBJ2-7; possible D gene TRBD1, 6 bases. The V and J ends lost 3 bases and 2 bases respectively, with 14 bases between them. CDR3 size: 15 residues. Germline V CDR1 and CDR2: MNHGY, SVAAGI. The CDR3 sequence is CASSYLTGSTYEQYF. The CDR3 DNA reads TGTGCCAGCAGTTACCTCACAGGGTCCACCTACGAGCAGTACTTC.

The chain joins TRBV29-1 to TRBJ2-2, with TRBD2 matching 12 bases. The germline V gene has CDR1 SQVTM and CDR2 ANQGSEA. The CDR3 totals 12 residues. V shed 8 bases, J shed 5 bases, and the junction held 0 bases outside the gene matches. The CDR3 bases are TGCAGCACTAGCGGGAGGACCGGGGAGCTGTTTTTT. It encodes CSTSGRTGELFF.

A note on this clonotype: One base away lies a much larger clone, so this may be a sequencing read error. The chain has TRBV20-1 and TRBJ2-7; 7 bases are a match to TRBD1. There are 13 residues in the CDR3. CDR1 is DFQATT and CDR2 is SNEGSKA in the germline V gene (reference sequence). Trimming cost V 8 bases and J 2 bases; bases outside gene matches: 9. CDR3: CSSQGSPAYEQYF. Here the CDR3 DNA reads TGCAGTTCACAGGGGTCCCCGGCCTACGAGCAGTACTTC.

This clonotype was observed a few times. This chain uses TRBV4-1 with TRBJ2-7; D is perhaps TRBD1 (6 bases). CDR3 size: 14 residues. The V end was cut by 4 bases, the J end by 4 bases, with 14 bases between. Per germline, CDR1 MGHRA and CDR2 YSYEKL. As DNA, the CDR3 is TGCGCCAGCAGCCCAGAGCTAGGGGGATACGAGCAGTACTTC. It is translated as CASSPELGGYEQYF.

This clonotype was counted at least ten times. This chain uses TRBV28 with TRBJ1-1; D is possibly TRBD1 (6 bases). Germline V gives CDR1 MDHEN, CDR2 SYDVKM. The CDR3 is 13 amino acids. Trimming took 6 bases from V and 6 from J, leaving 14 bases between them. CDR3 nucleotides: TGTGCCAGCAGAATTACAGGGAATGCTGAAGCTTTCTTT. This translates into CASRITGNAEAFF.

This clonotype appeared many times. The gene calls are TRBV11-2 and TRBJ2-5, with a weak D call TRBD2 (7 bases). Germline values: CDR1 SGHAT, CDR2 FQNNGV. The CDR3 is 17 amino acids. The V gene lost 5 bases and the J gene lost 6 bases, with 25 bases spanning the gap. CDR3 sequence reads: CASSPWGGALWLKTQYF. CDR3 nucleotide sequence: TGTGCCAGCAGCCCCTGGGGGGGGGCGCTTTGGCTAAAGACCCAGTACTTC. Filled out from reference TRBV11-2 and TRBJ2-5, the complete variable domain reads EAGVAQSPRYKIIEKRQSVAFWCNPISGHATLYWYQQILGQGPKLLIQFQNNGVVDDSQLPKDRFSAERLKGVDSTLKIQPAKLEDSAVYLCASSPWGGALWLKTQYFGPGTRLLVL.

This clonotype was seen ten or more times. This chain links TRBV20-1 with TRBJ2-5; D unclear. This CDR3 region has 14 residues. Trimming shortened V by 1 base and J by 5 bases, and 14 bases separated the two germline ends. Germline lookup yields CDR1 DFQATT and CDR2 SNEGSKA (reference sequence). CDR3 sequence reads: CSARGQTIGETQYF. CDR3 in DNA: TGCAGTGCTAGAGGCCAGACGATTGGGGAGACCCAGTACTTC.

In this sample, this clonotype turned up many times. V and J are TRBV28 and TRBJ2-5; 12 nucleotides match TRBD2. This CDR3 has 16 amino acids. Germline V gene data show CDR1 as MDHEN and CDR2 as SYDVKM. J gave up 3 bases and V 5 bases, and 7 bases lay outside the gene matches. CDR3 DNA sequence: TGTGCCAGCAGTCTAAGACTAGCGGGAGTAAAAGAGACCCAGTACTTC. It translates to CASSLRLAGVKETQYF. The full variable domain, with the rest looked up from reference TRBV28 and TRBJ2-5, is DVKVTQSSRYLVKRTGEKVFLECVQDMDHENMFWYRQDPGLGLRLIYFSYDVKMKEKGDIPEGYSVSREKKERFSLILESASTNQTSMYLCASSLRLAGVKETQYFGPGTRLLVL.

The V gene is TRBV7-9, the J gene TRBJ2-5; the D gene is possibly TRBD1 (6 bases). Germline CDR1 and CDR2: SEHNR and FQNEAQ (reference sequence). CDR3 length: 17 residues. V gave up 0 bases and J gave up 5 bases, with 19 bases separating them. The CDR3 sequence is CASSLASVYQQGETQYF. CDR3 nucleotides: TGTGCCAGCAGCTTAGCTTCCGTCTATCAGCAGGGGGAGACCCAGTACTTC.

The V call is TRBV30, the J call TRBJ1-1; unclear D gene. This CDR3 has 13 amino acids. Looked up from germline, CDR1 is GTSNPN and CDR2 is SVGIG (reference sequence). Trimming shortened V by 3 bases and J by 3 bases, and 11 bases separated the two germline ends. CDR3 bases: TGTGCCTGGAGCCGATTTGGCCACACTGAAGCTTTCTTT. Encoded protein: CAWSRFGHTEAFF.